These 14 T cell receptor beta chains came from one sample sequenced in a study of blood T cell repertoires in COVID-19. Generated by immunoSEQ multiplex PCR, the TCRdb table keeps only in-frame clones and is missing some. In the table there are about 410,000 clones, around 91% of which are singletons. The sequenced sample was peripheral blood. The receptors come from a woman between 35 and 50 years old with COVID-19, enrolled during active disease.

The table lists this clone with a count of one. The chain uses TRBV27 and TRBJ2-7; D not certain. The CDR3 is 15 amino acids. V was clipped by 4 bases and J by 2 bases, with 15 bases between them. Germline CDR1 is MNHEY and CDR2 is SMNVEV (reference sequence). The CDR3 region has the DNA TGTGCCAGCAGTTATCAACCGGAGCTAACCTACGAGCAGTACTTC. It encodes CASSYQPELTYEQYF.

V and J are TRBV19 and TRBJ2-6, with D uncertain. V gave up 6 bases and J gave up 0 bases, with 3 bases separating them. This CDR3 comprises 13 residues. Germline V gives CDR1 LNHDA, CDR2 SQIVND (reference sequence). CDR3 bases: TGTGCCAGTAGGAGCTCTGGGGCCAACGTCCTGACTTTC. Amino acids: CASRSSGANVLTF.

J is TRBJ1-2 and V is TRBV7-3; D unclear. CDR1 is SGHTA, CDR2 FQGTGA, per germline. CDR3 length: 13 residues. V was shortened by 2 bases and J by 2 bases, with 6 bases between the two germline ends. CDR3 loop: CASSLGENYGYTF. The CDR3 region has the DNA TGTGCCAGCAGCTTAGGGGAGAACTATGGCTACACCTTC.

The chain recombines TRBV28 with TRBJ1-3, with D tentatively TRBD1 (6 bases). The V and J ends lost 7 bases and 4 bases respectively, with 14 bases between them. Germline loops: CDR1 MDHEN, CDR2 SYDVKM. The CDR3 length is 14 residues. The CDR3 coding sequence is TGTGCCAGCACCCACGGGGGGCGCGGAAACACCATATATTTT. Its protein product is CASTHGGRGNTIYF.

The V call is TRBV27, the J call TRBJ2-1; no clear D gene. CDR1 is MNHEY and CDR2 is SMNVEV in the germline V gene (reference sequence). The CDR3 contains 15 residues. With 7 bases removed from V and 5 bases from J, the gap between germline ends came to 18 bases. The CDR3 bases are TGTGCCAGCACCCCGCGGCTGGCGGCCGACAATGAGCAGTTCTTC. It is translated as CASTPRLAADNEQFF.

Only a few counts were recorded for this clone. One end of the junction fails to match germline, which may point to a read error. This chain links TRBV6-6 with TRBJ1-5; TRBD1 matches at 12 bases. The CDR3 covers 15 residues. The germline V gene encodes CDR1 MNHNY and CDR2 SVGAGI (reference sequence). CDR3: CASSRGTGGNQPQHF. The CDR3 DNA sequence: TGTGCCAGCAGTCGAGGGACAGGGGGCAACCAGCCCCAGCATTTT.

V gene TRBV9 combines with J gene TRBJ1-1; a possible D gene is TRBD1 (6 bases). The CDR3 is made up of 15 amino acids. CDR1 and CDR2 from the germline V gene are SGDLS and YYNGEE. V was trimmed by 0 bases and J by 5 bases, leaving 14 bases between them. CDR3 nucleotide sequence: TGTGCCAGCAGCGTAGGGGGAGGGGGGGGGACTGAAGCTTTCTTT. Protein: CASSVGGGGGTEAFF.

V and J are TRBV19 and TRBJ1-1; 7 bases agree with TRBD1. There are 17 residues in the CDR3. The V gene end was trimmed by 1 base and the J gene end by 1 base; junction bases not matched to a gene: 9. Germline V gene sequence: CDR1 LNHDA, CDR2 SQIVND (reference sequence). In DNA, the CDR3 is TGTGCCAGTAGTATAGCAGGCTTCGCAGGGGGGAACACTGAAGCTTTCTTT. This translates into CASSIAGFAGGNTEAFF.

This chain links TRBV27 with TRBJ1-4, with TRBD1 identical over 10 bases. This CDR3 comprises 15 residues. Unmatched junction bases numbered 5, after V lost 5 bases and J lost 5 bases. Germline lookup yields CDR1 MNHEY and CDR2 SMNVEV (reference sequence). CDR3 protein: CASSRTGGYNEKLFF. The CDR3 nucleotides are TGTGCCAGCAGTCGGACAGGGGGGTACAATGAAAAACTGTTTTTT.

This clone has only one observation. The chain has TRBV25-1 and TRBJ1-2, with D possibly matching TRBD1 (5 bases). V lost 4 bases, J lost 3 bases, and 9 bases lay in between. The CDR3 is 13 residues long. Germline CDR1 reads MGHDK; CDR2 reads SYGVNS. The DNA of the CDR3 is TGTGCCAGCAGTGGGGCAGGGTACTATGGCTACACCTTC. Residues: CASSGAGYYGYTF.

V is TRBV6-2 or TRBV6-3 and J is TRBJ1-5, with TRBD1 as a possible D gene (5 bases). The CDR3 consists of 14 residues. Germline lookup yields CDR1 MNHEY and CDR2 SVGEGT. V lost 2 bases and J 7 bases, leaving 12 bases between the germline ends. Here the CDR3 reads CASSYGGIRQPQHF. The CDR3 DNA follows: TGTGCCAGCAGTTACGGGGGGATAAGGCAGCCCCAGCATTTT.

The chain joins TRBV18 to TRBJ1-3; D is possibly TRBD1 (6 bases). V shed 4 bases and J shed 0 bases, with 10 bases lying between them. The CDR3 is made up of 15 amino acids. The germline V gene encodes CDR1 KGHSH and CDR2 LQKENI. CDR3 region: CASSLSQGSGNTIYF. The CDR3 region has the DNA TGTGCCAGCTCACTATCACAGGGCTCTGGAAACACCATATATTTT. Together with reference TRBV18 and TRBJ1-3, the CDR3 gives the full variable domain: NAGVMQNPRHLVRRRGQEARLRCSPMKGHSHVYWYRQLPEEGLKFMVYLQKENIIDESGMPKERFSAEFPKEGPSILRIQQVVRGDSAAYFCASSLSQGSGNTIYFGEGSWLTVV.

V gene TRBV5-4 combines with J gene TRBJ2-3; D not resolved. Trimming removed 4 bases from V and 0 bases from J, with 9 bases in between. Looked up from germline, CDR1 is SGHNT and CDR2 is YYREEE (reference sequence). The CDR3 has 14 residues. The CDR3 bases are TGTGCCAGCAGCCAAGACTCCAGCACAGATACGCAGTATTTT. Translation: CASSQDSSTDTQYF.

The CDR3 nucleotides are TGTGCCAGCAGCAAACCGGGACAGGGAAATCAGCCCCAGCATTTT. Its translation is CASSKPGQGNQPQHF. The chain uses TRBV7-2 and TRBJ1-5, with 9 bases that match TRBD1. The germline V gene has CDR1 SGHTA and CDR2 FQGNSA. After removal of 5 bases from V and 4 bases from J, the junction contained 6 bases not matched to a gene. The CDR3 runs 15 residues. Supplemented by reference TRBV7-2 and TRBJ1-5, the full variable domain reads GAGVSQSPSNKVTEKGKDVELRCDPISGHTALYWYRQSLGQGLEFLIYFQGNSAPDKSGLPSDRFSAERTGGSVSTLTIQRTQQEDSAVYLCASSKPGQGNQPQHFGDGTRLSIL.